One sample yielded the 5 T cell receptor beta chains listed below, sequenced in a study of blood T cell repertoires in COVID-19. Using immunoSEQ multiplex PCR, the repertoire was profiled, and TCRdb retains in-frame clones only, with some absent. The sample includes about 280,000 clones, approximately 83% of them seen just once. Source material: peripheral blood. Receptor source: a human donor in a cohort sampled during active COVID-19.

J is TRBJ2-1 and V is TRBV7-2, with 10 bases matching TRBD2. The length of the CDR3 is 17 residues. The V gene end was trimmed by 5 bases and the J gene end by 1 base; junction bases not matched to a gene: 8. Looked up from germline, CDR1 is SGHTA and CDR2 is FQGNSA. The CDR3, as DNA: TGTGCCAGCAGCCCTCAGTCTAGCGGGAGTTCCTACAATGAGCAGTTCTTC. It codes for CASSPQSSGSSYNEQFF.

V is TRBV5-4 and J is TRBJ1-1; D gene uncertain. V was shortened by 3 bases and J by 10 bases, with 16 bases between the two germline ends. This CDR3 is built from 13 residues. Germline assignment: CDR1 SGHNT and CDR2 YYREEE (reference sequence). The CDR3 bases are TGTGCCAGCAGCTCTGGAGGGCATGCCGTAGCTTTCTTT. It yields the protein CASSSGGHAVAFF.

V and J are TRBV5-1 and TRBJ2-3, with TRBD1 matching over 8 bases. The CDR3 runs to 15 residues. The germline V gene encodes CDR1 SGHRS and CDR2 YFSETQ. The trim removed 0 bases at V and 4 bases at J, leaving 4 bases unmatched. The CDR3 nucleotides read TGCGCCAGCAGCTTGGCCGGACAGGGCGCAGATACGCAGTATTTT. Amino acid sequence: CASSLAGQGADTQYF.

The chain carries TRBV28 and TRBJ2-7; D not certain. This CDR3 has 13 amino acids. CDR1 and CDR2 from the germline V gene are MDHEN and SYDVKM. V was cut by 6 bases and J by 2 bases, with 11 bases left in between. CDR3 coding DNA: TGTGCCAGCAGCTCCCTACGGGCCTACGAGCAGTACTTC. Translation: CASSSLRAYEQYF.

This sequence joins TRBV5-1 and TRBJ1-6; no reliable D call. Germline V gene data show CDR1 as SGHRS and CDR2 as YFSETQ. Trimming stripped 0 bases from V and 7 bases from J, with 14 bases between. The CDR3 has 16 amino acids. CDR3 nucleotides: TGCGCCAGCAGCTTGGACCAACAATCGATAAATTCACCCCTCCACTTT. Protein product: CASSLDQQSINSPLHF.